The 19 T cell receptor beta chains below were found in one sample sequenced in a study of technical replicates of blood from a handful of donors. Profiled with immunoSEQ multiplex PCR; TCRdb holds only in-frame clones, not every one. The data hold tens of thousands of clones, with roughly 96% observed a single time. Source material: T cells isolated from PBMCs. These receptor sequences come from a human donor in good health.

This chain uses TRBV28 with TRBJ2-7; 13 bases line up with TRBD2. The CDR3 spans 15 residues. Per germline, CDR1 MDHEN and CDR2 SYDVKM. Losses at the gene ends were 6 bases for V and 5 bases for J; bases not matched to a gene: 7. This chain's CDR3 is CASSPGLAGLDEQYF. The DNA of the CDR3 is TGTGCCAGCAGCCCGGGACTAGCGGGACTCGACGAGCAGTACTTC.

The chain uses TRBV4-1 and TRBJ1-2; 7 bases agree with TRBD1. Germline CDR1 MGHRA, CDR2 YSYEKL. V shed 4 bases and J 8 bases; nucleotides not matched to a gene: 4. CDR3 length equals 12 residues. For the CDR3, the DNA is TGCGCCAGCAGCCGGACAGGCGGCGGCTACACCTTC. Residues: CASSRTGGGYTF.

This rearrangement joins TRBV4-2 to TRBJ1-2, with 8 bases aligning to TRBD1. CDR3 size: 17 residues. CDR1 and CDR2 (germline): LGHNA, YNFKEQ. The J segment lost 5 bases and the V segment lost 4 bases, leaving 15 bases of the junction unmatched. The CDR3 is CASSRSGQAFFGYGYTF. The CDR3, as DNA: TGTGCCAGCAGCCGTTCGGGACAGGCCTTCTTCGGGTATGGCTACACCTTC.

The chain links TRBV5-6 to TRBJ2-2, with 13 bases aligning to TRBD2. Trimming removed 4 bases from V and 7 bases from J; junction bases left unmatched: 4. There are 15 residues in the CDR3. The germline CDR1 and CDR2 sequences are SGHDT and YYEEEE. The CDR3 bases are TGTGCCAGCAGCCGACGACTAGCGGGAGGCGGGGAGCTGTTTTTT. It encodes CASSRRLAGGGELFF.

V usage is TRBV7-9 and J usage is TRBJ1-5, with TRBD1 matching over 9 bases. CDR1 and CDR2 (germline): SEHNR, FQNEAQ (reference sequence). This CDR3 contains 19 residues. J gave up 0 bases and V 5 bases, and 14 bases lay outside the gene matches. The CDR3 coding sequence is TGTGCCAGCAGCCTCGGGGGGGGGACAGGGCGCTTTAGCAATCAGCCCCAGCATTTT. This encodes CASSLGGGTGRFSNQPQHF.

The chain has TRBV18 and TRBJ2-3; D may be TRBD2 (6 bases). CDR3 length: 17 amino acids. CDR1 is KGHSH and CDR2 is LQKENI in the germline V gene. Trimming shortened V by 3 bases and J by 3 bases, and 19 bases separated the two germline ends. The CDR3 nucleotides read TGTGCCAGCTCACCTCTCTCAGCTAGCGTCGGAACAGATACGCAGTATTTT. Its translation: CASSPLSASVGTDTQYF.

The V call is TRBV7-3, the J call TRBJ2-1, with a tentative D call TRBD1 (8 bases). The V and J ends lost 7 bases and 9 bases respectively, with 13 bases between them. There are 12 residues in the CDR3. In germline, CDR1 is SGHTA, CDR2 FQGTGA. CDR3 sequence: CASTDREGEQFF. The DNA of the CDR3 is TGTGCCAGCACGGACAGGGAGGGTGAGCAGTTCTTC.

The V call is TRBV13, the J call TRBJ1-2; 8 bases align to TRBD1. The germline CDR1 and CDR2 sequences are PRHDT and FYEKMQ (reference sequence). V trimming: 5 bases; J trimming: 8 bases; junction bases outside the gene matches: 13. There are 15 residues in the CDR3. CDR3 protein: CASSLRGQGLWGYTF. DNA of the CDR3: TGTGCCAGCAGCCTTCGAGGACAGGGACTGTGGGGCTACACCTTC.

V usage is TRBV6-6 and J usage is TRBJ1-1, with a possible D match to TRBD1 (5 bases). The V end was cut by 0 bases, the J end by 5 bases, with 10 bases between. Per germline, CDR1 MNHNY and CDR2 SVGAGI (reference sequence). This CDR3 has 14 residues. The CDR3 nucleotides are TGTGCCAGCAGTTACTCGCAGGGAATGACTGAAGCTTTCTTT. Protein sequence: CASSYSQGMTEAFF.

This clone was recorded once. The chain joins TRBV29-1 to TRBJ1-2; 7 nucleotides line up with TRBD1. The V and J ends lost 7 bases and 7 bases, in that order; junction bases with no gene match: 12. The CDR3 has 13 amino acids. CDR1 and CDR2 from the germline V gene are SQVTM and ANQGSEA. The CDR3 sequence is CSATGEESGGYTF. The DNA of the CDR3 is TGCAGCGCTACAGGGGAGGAGTCCGGTGGCTACACCTTC.

The chain is built from TRBV6-1 and TRBJ1-4; 9 bases are shared with TRBD1. CDR3 length equals 15 residues. The V gene end was trimmed by 6 bases and the J gene end by 8 bases; junction bases not matched to a gene: 10. CDR1 is MNHNS, CDR2 SASEGT, per germline. CDR3 region: CASSVTGGRGEKLFF. The CDR3 DNA reads TGTGCCAGCAGCGTTACAGGGGGCCGGGGGGAAAAACTGTTTTTT.

Only one count was recorded for this clone. J is TRBJ2-1 and V is TRBV15; 7 positions agree with TRBD2. The germline V gene has CDR1 LNHNV and CDR2 YYDKDF (reference sequence). This CDR3 is 15 amino acids long. The V gene end was trimmed by 1 base and the J gene end by 2 bases; junction bases not matched to a gene: 2. CDR3 coding DNA: TGTGCCACCAGCAGAGCGGGAGGTCCCTACAATGAGCAGTTCTTC. Protein sequence: CATSRAGGPYNEQFF.

The chain employs TRBV12-5 and TRBJ1-6; D gene ambiguous. Per the germline V gene, CDR1 is LGHNT and CDR2 is FRNRAP. V lost 0 bases to trimming and J lost 4 bases, with 7 bases between them. This CDR3 has 15 amino acids. The CDR3: CASGLVRGYNSPLHF. Written as DNA, the CDR3 is TGTGCTAGTGGTTTGGTACGAGGGTATAATTCACCCCTCCACTTT.

The J gene is TRBJ2-3, the V gene TRBV6-4; 7 bases match TRBD1. The CDR3 consists of 14 residues. The germline gives CDR1 MRHNA, CDR2 SNTAGT. Trimming took 2 bases from V and 7 from J; bases not matched to a gene: 6. CDR3 DNA sequence: TGTGCCAGCAGTGACCCTAACAGGGGTTATACGCAGTATTTT. Its translation is CASSDPNRGYTQYF.

The chain combines TRBV21-1 with TRBJ1-4. TRBV21-1 is annotated as a pseudogene. CDR3 length: 16 amino acids. Here the CDR3 DNA reads TGTGCCAGCCCAAAGGAAATAGCACGATCATCTGAAAAACTGTTTTTT. Protein sequence: CASPKEIARSSEKLFF.

The chain joins TRBV6-5 to TRBJ2-1; a possible D gene is TRBD2 (6 bases). Germline assignment: CDR1 MNHEY and CDR2 SVGAGI. This CDR3 spans 14 amino acids. V was clipped by 9 bases and J by 0 bases, with 12 bases between them. CDR3 sequence reads: CASRDSSSYNEQFF. In DNA form, the CDR3 reads TGTGCCAGTCGGGACTCGAGCTCCTACAATGAGCAGTTCTTC.

The table lists this clone with a count of one. The rearrangement joins TRBV5-6 to TRBJ2-1, with 8 bases aligning to TRBD2. V gave up 1 base and J gave up 11 bases; unmatched junction bases: 17. Germline CDR1 SGHDT, CDR2 YYEEEE. This CDR3 comprises 17 residues. The CDR3: CASSLFLGVAGHAQQFF. The CDR3 coding sequence is TGTGCCAGCAGCTTGTTCCTCGGGGTAGCGGGGCACGCTCAGCAGTTCTTC.

The V call is TRBV7-6, the J call TRBJ2-1; 12 nucleotides line up with TRBD2. The CDR3 runs 17 residues. Germline V gene sequence: CDR1 SGHVS, CDR2 FNYEAQ. With V trimmed by 5 bases and J by 6 bases, 11 bases remained unmatched. The CDR3 coding sequence is TGTGCCAGCAGCCGCCGAGGTTCTAGCGGGAGGGCCAATGAGCAGTTCTTC. Translated: CASSRRGSSGRANEQFF.

This clone was seen a single time. V and J are TRBV11-3 and TRBJ2-7; D unresolved. The CDR3 contains 12 residues. V was trimmed by 4 bases and J by 0 bases, leaving 4 bases between them. CDR1 and CDR2 from the germline V gene are SGHNT and YENEEA. CDR3 amino acids: CASSSGSYEQYF. For the CDR3, the DNA is TGTGCCAGCAGCTCGGGCTCCTACGAGCAGTACTTC.